One sample yielded the 14 T cell receptor beta chains listed below, sequenced in a study of CD4+ T cells in melanoma. Data came from immunoSEQ multiplex PCR; TCRdb stores just in-frame clones and leaves some out. The sample includes some 120,000 clones, about nine tenths seen only once; the top ten take less than 4%. Specimen: peripheral blood. Receptors originate from a human donor with melanoma.

The chain links TRBV19 to TRBJ2-4; 8 bases are shared with TRBD1. J was trimmed by 7 bases and V by 8 bases; bases with no gene match: 4. Germline V lookup: CDR1 LNHDA, CDR2 SQIVND (reference sequence). This CDR3 has 12 residues. The CDR3 region has the DNA TGTGCCAGTTCCCAGGGGGCGAACATTCAGTACTTC. Translated: CASSQGANIQYF.

The chain carries TRBV28 and TRBJ2-7; 11 nucleotides align to TRBD1. In germline, CDR1 is MDHEN, CDR2 SYDVKM. The CDR3 contains 15 residues. V shed 5 bases, J shed 5 bases, and the junction held 8 bases outside the gene matches. The CDR3 protein is CASSTGGQGDHEQYF. The DNA for the CDR3 is TGTGCCAGCAGTACAGGGGGACAGGGGGACCACGAGCAGTACTTC. Supplemented by reference TRBV28 and TRBJ2-7, the full variable domain reads DVKVTQSSRYLVKRTGEKVFLECVQDMDHENMFWYRQDPGLGLRLIYFSYDVKMKEKGDIPEGYSVSREKKERFSLILESASTNQTSMYLCASSTGGQGDHEQYFGPGTRLTVT.

The chain carries TRBV7-9 and TRBJ1-1; no reliable D call. The CDR3 totals 14 residues. Trimming left V 1 base short and J 5 bases short, with 11 bases between. Germline V lookup: CDR1 SEHNR, CDR2 FQNEAQ (reference sequence). CDR3 DNA sequence: TGTGCCAGCAGCTTAGGGTTGCCGGGGACTGAAGCTTTCTTT. It specifies CASSLGLPGTEAFF.

This clone came up once. The V and J genes are TRBV6-5 and TRBJ2-2; tentative D call: TRBD1 (5 bases). The CDR3 covers 14 residues. Looked up from germline, CDR1 is MNHEY and CDR2 is SVGAGI. V lost 8 bases to trimming and J lost 1 base, with 11 bases between them. The CDR3 DNA reads TGTGCCAGCGGCCCCGACAGGAACACCGGGGAGCTGTTTTTT. It translates to CASGPDRNTGELFF.

Here the CDR3 DNA reads TGCGCCAGCAGCTCCGGCAGCTACGAGCAGTACTTC. The encoded protein is CASSSGSYEQYF. The chain is built from TRBV5-1 and TRBJ2-5; D is undetermined. The J call may be faulty, since TRBJ2-7 better matches the DNA end. The germline V gene has CDR1 SGHRS and CDR2 YFSETQ. This CDR3 region has 12 residues.

This clone was picked up one time. V usage is TRBV27 and J usage is TRBJ1-1, with unresolved D. CDR3 length: 13 amino acids. V was shortened by 6 bases and J by 6 bases, with 14 bases between the two germline ends. The germline CDR1 and CDR2 sequences are MNHEY and SMNVEV (reference sequence). CDR3 in DNA: TGTGCCAGCAGCCTATTTCGAGAGGCTGAAGCTTTCTTT. Protein product: CASSLFREAEAFF.

V gene TRBV7-2 combines with J gene TRBJ2-7; the D gene is possibly TRBD2 (6 bases). V was shortened by 4 bases and J by 6 bases, with 16 bases between the two germline ends. Germline V CDR1 and CDR2: SGHTA, FQGNSA. CDR3 length: 14 amino acids. CDR3: CASSSGLDGVEQYF. The CDR3 coding sequence is TGTGCCAGCAGCTCGGGACTGGACGGGGTCGAGCAGTACTTC.

The rearrangement links TRBV19 to TRBJ1-3; D possibly corresponds to TRBD1 (5 bases). This CDR3 has 14 amino acids. Per the germline V gene, CDR1 is LNHDA and CDR2 is SQIVND (reference sequence). Trimming removed 5 bases at V and 0 bases at J, with 8 bases between. The CDR3 DNA reads as TGTGCCAGTAGTTCCAGGGACTCTGGAAACACCATATATTTT. It specifies CASSSRDSGNTIYF.

CDR3 in amino acids: CASGRSLNTEAFF. The CDR3 DNA follows: TGTGCCAGCGGACGGAGCTTGAACACTGAAGCTTTCTTT. V and J are TRBV28 and TRBJ1-1, with D uncertain. This CDR3 contains 13 residues. Germline V CDR1 and CDR2: MDHEN, SYDVKM. Trimming removed 8 bases from V and 0 bases from J, with 10 bases in between.

The chain couples TRBV19 to TRBJ1-5; 9 bases line up with TRBD1. The CDR3 runs 16 residues. The germline V gene has CDR1 LNHDA and CDR2 SQIVND (reference sequence). The V segment lost 6 bases and the J segment 3 bases; nucleotides outside the gene matches: 9. CDR3 nucleotides: TGTGCCAGTAGGGAATGGACAGGGGACCTCAATCAGCCCCAGCATTTT. It encodes CASREWTGDLNQPQHF.

The gene calls are TRBV28 and TRBJ2-5; possible D gene TRBD1, 6 bases. Trimming pared 4 bases from V and 5 bases from J, leaving 8 bases between. This CDR3 is 12 amino acids long. Germline V lookup: CDR1 MDHEN, CDR2 SYDVKM. The CDR3 protein is CASSWGRETQYF. CDR3 bases: TGTGCCAGCAGTTGGGGGCGGGAGACCCAGTACTTC.

Written as DNA, the CDR3 is TGTGCCTGGAGTGCCTCAGCTCTGGGGTCCGGGGAGCTGTTTTTT. Encoded protein: CAWSASALGSGELFF. The chain joins TRBV30 to TRBJ2-2; D not resolved. The CDR3 is made up of 15 amino acids. Trimming cost V 1 base and J 6 bases, with 15 bases left between them. CDR1 GTSNPN and CDR2 SVGIG come from the germline V gene (reference sequence).

The chain carries TRBV4-3 and TRBJ1-2, with 7 bases identical to TRBD1. V shed 1 base and J 8 bases; nucleotides not matched to a gene: 10. The CDR3 spans 15 residues. CDR1 LGHNA and CDR2 YSLEER come from the germline V gene. CDR3 protein: CASSQAGKRGRGYTF. In DNA, the CDR3 is TGCGCCAGCAGCCAAGCCGGGAAAAGGGGGCGAGGCTACACCTTC.

The gene calls are TRBV4-3 and TRBJ1-5; D might be TRBD1 (5 bases). This CDR3 has 19 residues. Looked up from germline, CDR1 is LGHNA and CDR2 is YSLEER. Trimming took 0 bases from V and 2 from J, leaving 20 bases between them. CDR3 amino acids: CASSQDRAGRSEGNQPQHF. The CDR3 DNA reads as TGCGCCAGCAGCCAAGATAGGGCAGGGCGCTCTGAGGGCAATCAGCCCCAGCATTTT.